The T cell receptor (beta chain) under discussion was sequenced for a study of T cells in Graves' hyperthyroidism and ophthalmopathy (dated by TCRdb to between 2017 and 2020). Regarding the study in general: Peripheral blood samples were taken at initial diagnosis, before any treatment was given. In addition, the study compared T-cell repertoires in thyroid tissue and in blood from 6 or 7 Graves' hyperthyroidism patients. The 100 discovery patients were divided at random into training and test sets in a 7:3 ratio. After blood sampling, hyperthyroidism patients were treated with methimazole at a starting dose of 30 mg daily, and ophthalmopathy patients were treated with high-dose intravenous methylprednisolone. To identify TCR V-J signatures that set the groups apart, the researchers used a discovery cohort of 100 patients, made up of 43 with Graves' ophthalmopathy and around 58 with stable Graves' hyperthyroidism. According to the paper, TCR Vbeta CDR3 sequencing was carried out on over 130 peripheral blood samples, which came from fewer than 50 ophthalmopathy, under 80 hyperthyroidism and approximately 17 progressor patients. An independent validation cohort of 18 to 20 hyperthyroidism patients and about 16 patients who later progressed to ophthalmopathy tested prospective prediction of ophthalmopathy. The study at large found these results: Blood samples also contained most of the expanded thyroid clonotypes (frequency above 0.001), which suggests that blood repertoires may reflect thyroid immune responses. Sample size was not statistically predetermined, and investigators were not blinded to group allocation. A model built on a 13 V-J signature distinguished ophthalmopathy from stable hyperthyroidism, reaching 87.88% sensitivity and about 81% specificity in cross-validation and 80%/75% in testing. During validation, the model predicted progression to ophthalmopathy a median of approximately 6.5 months ahead of onset, with roughly 65% sensitivity and 72% to 80% specificity.

The table lists this clonotype with many counts. Its antigen specificity is not known. One base away there is no much larger clone; base qualities are not given. Reading the germline V gene gives CDR1 MDHEN and CDR2 SYDVKM. V and J are trimmed by 5 bases and 2 bases, and the gene matches miss 2 bases of the junction. The CDR3 sequence holds 13 residues, the cysteine and phenylalanine included. Just CDR3 DNA is preserved here, 39 bases in frame from base 1. Graves' hyperthyroidism was defined as stable when no progression to ophthalmopathy occurred over 18 months of follow-up. Hyperthyroidism patients were aged 18 to 65 years and newly diagnosed, with disease duration of less than 2 months. Exclusion was applied to patients with uncontrolled infections, other autoimmune diseases, pregnancy or lactation. Diagnoses were based on clinical symptoms, serum thyroxine and TRAb, thyroid ultrasound and orbital computed tomography. Ficoll-Paque density gradient centrifugation was used to isolate PBMCs from about 10 ml of fresh peripheral blood. Total RNA was extracted with Trizol reagent, and quality was checked on an Agilent 2100 Bioanalyzer.

The TCR beta CDR3 regions were amplified from RNA transcripts. The TCR CDR3 was subjected to a first round of RT-PCR using the HTBI primer set and the Qiagen OneStep RT-PCR kit. Libraries were constructed in a second round of multiplex PCR, after which size selection and purification were carried out. The libraries were sequenced on an Illumina HiSeq2000 using paired-end 100 bp reads. In the source study's methods: Raw data were processed with SOAPnuke, discarding reads with adapters, uncalled bases, mean Phred below 15, or no exact constant-primer or identifier match. COPE v1.2.5 was used to merge high-quality paired reads, and clonotypes were defined as unique nucleotide sequences. MiTCR v1.1 was used to align the clonotypes against IMGT TRBV, TRBD and TRBJ reference segments. The analysis included only V-J combinations with a frequency above 0.0001, which together covered more than 99% of the repertoires. The TCS score was defined as F50 (clonal expansion) divided by E x V (chaos), with BLOSUM62-based TCRdist calculated between CDR3 peptides within each V-J. Welch's t-statistics and random forest reduced just over 500 V-J features to 13, which were used in a naive Bayes classifier (R e1071). TCRdb trimmed the raw reads at Q25, called clones with MiXCR and kept productive beta chains. A single entry per CDR3 protein holds the most common genes and DNA from its merged rows. The V and J calls here are based on TCRdb, not the publication. This sample comprises hundreds of thousands of distinct CDR3 sequences, around 16% of them detected only once. Jointly, the top ten make up over 3.5% of the sample.

This chain joins TRBV28 to TRBJ1-2, and TRBD1 aligns with 7 junction nucleotides. Sequences were obtained from blood. The receptor's source is a woman younger than 45 with Graves' hyperthyroidism. For the CDR3, the sequence is CASSPGGNYGYTF. The sequenced DNA is TGTGCCAGCAGTCCAGGGGGGAACTATGGCTACACCTTC.